A single sample is the source of the 20 T cell receptor beta chains below, sequenced in a study of blood T cell repertoires in COVID-19. Measured with immunoSEQ multiplex PCR; TCRdb has only the in-frame clones, and not every one. The table has around 250,000 clones, more than 75% seen once. The specimen sequenced was PBMCs or T cells enriched from blood (not recorded which). These receptors all come from a man aged 18 to 29 who had recovered from COVID-19.

The chain has TRBV11-1 and TRBJ2-1, with 8 bases lining up with TRBD2. Germline CDR1 SGHAT, CDR2 FQDESV (reference sequence). V gave up 5 bases and J gave up 8 bases; unmatched junction bases: 14. The CDR3 is 16 amino acids. The CDR3 loop reads CASSLLRGLGSDEQFF. The CDR3 DNA sequence: TGTGCCAGCAGCCTCTTAAGGGGACTAGGGAGCGATGAGCAGTTCTTC.

The chain couples TRBV6-2 or TRBV6-3 to TRBJ2-5; D not certain. Per germline, CDR1 MNHEY and CDR2 SVGEGT. This CDR3 region has 12 residues. V shed 5 bases and J shed 6 bases, with 10 bases lying between them. CDR3 sequence (DNA): TGTGCCAGCAGTCATCGGGTACAGACCCAGTACTTC. Amino acid sequence: CASSHRVQTQYF.

The CDR3 DNA is TGTGCCAGCTCAACTCTAATCCCGCTAGATACGCAGTATTTT. Protein: CASSTLIPLDTQYF. The J gene is TRBJ2-3, the V gene TRBV18, with D uncertain. From germline, CDR1 is KGHSH and CDR2 LQKENI. The CDR3 totals 14 residues. Trimming took 5 bases from V and 5 from J, leaving 14 bases between them.

The chain is built from TRBV15 and TRBJ2-3; TRBD2 might be the D (6 bases). The germline V and J ends were trimmed by 1 base and 5 bases, with 10 bases remaining between them. CDR1 and CDR2 (germline): LNHNV, YYDKDF (reference sequence). The CDR3 has 14 residues. The CDR3 region has the DNA TGTGCCACCAGCAGAGTCGGGAGTGGAGATACGCAGTATTTT. It specifies CATSRVGSGDTQYF.

This chain links TRBV6-5 with TRBJ1-6; possible D gene TRBD1, 6 bases. The germline V gene encodes CDR1 MNHEY and CDR2 SVGAGI. The CDR3 is 16 amino acids. Trimming removed 3 bases from V and 11 bases from J, with 20 bases in between. CDR3 in amino acids: CASSYKATGLSAPLHF. In DNA form, the CDR3 reads TGTGCCAGCAGTTATAAGGCAACAGGGCTTTCTGCACCCCTCCACTTT.

The chain is built from TRBV3-1 (or the pseudogene TRBV3-2) and TRBJ2-1, with 8 bases matching TRBD2. Germline V gives CDR1 LGHDT, CDR2 YNNKEL (reference sequence). This CDR3 spans 17 amino acids. V was clipped by 1 base and J by 5 bases; unmatched bases: 10. The DNA for the CDR3 is TGTGCCAGCAGCCAAGGGGTCGGGAGGGCGACGAACAATGAGCAGTTCTTC. It is translated as CASSQGVGRATNNEQFF.

The chain links TRBV11-3 to TRBJ2-1; TRBD2 agrees at 8 bases. Per germline, CDR1 SGHNT and CDR2 YENEEA. CDR3 length: 18 amino acids. V was clipped by 0 bases and J by 2 bases; unmatched bases: 9. As DNA, the CDR3 is TGTGCCAGCAGCTTAGATCAGGGCGGGACTAGTGCCTACAATGAGCAGTTCTTC. It yields the protein CASSLDQGGTSAYNEQFF.

This chain joins TRBV25-1 and TRBJ1-2; D might be TRBD1 (6 bases). V was pared by 6 bases and J by 2 bases, with 10 bases between. The CDR3 has 13 residues. The germline V gene encodes CDR1 MGHDK and CDR2 SYGVNS. CDR3 protein: CASSRGPNYGYTF. CDR3 coding DNA: TGTGCCAGCAGCAGGGGTCCCAACTATGGCTACACCTTC.

J is TRBJ2-3 and V is TRBV18; no clear D gene. Germline-derived CDR1 and CDR2 are KGHSH and LQKENI. This CDR3 is 14 amino acids long. V shed 2 bases and J shed 1 base, with 7 bases lying between them. The CDR3 is CASSPSTRTDTQYF. As DNA, the CDR3 is TGTGCCAGCTCACCATCCACACGCACAGATACGCAGTATTTT. Supplemented by reference TRBV18 and TRBJ2-3, the full variable domain reads NAGVMQNPRHLVRRRGQEARLRCSPMKGHSHVYWYRQLPEEGLKFMVYLQKENIIDESGMPKERFSAEFPKEGPSILRIQQVVRGDSAAYFCASSPSTRTDTQYFGPGTRLTVL.

This rearrangement joins TRBV7-8 to TRBJ1-1; the D gene is possibly TRBD1 (5 bases). This CDR3 is built from 14 residues. Per germline, CDR1 SGHVS and CDR2 FQNEAQ. V was shortened by 2 bases and J by 1 base, with 8 bases between the two germline ends. Written as DNA, the CDR3 is TGTGCCAGCAGCTTAACGACAGCGAACACTGAAGCTTTCTTT. This encodes CASSLTTANTEAFF.

The J gene is TRBJ1-2, the V gene TRBV2; 9 bases agree with TRBD1. The CDR3 is 18 residues long. CDR1 SNHLY and CDR2 FYNNEI come from the germline V gene. The J segment lost 4 bases and the V segment lost 7 bases, leaving 19 bases of the junction unmatched. Written as DNA, the CDR3 is TGTGCCAGCAATACACAGGGGGCCGCTTCAACTTTAGGCTATGGCTACACCTTC. Translation: CASNTQGAASTLGYGYTF.

The chain carries TRBV11-2 and TRBJ1-3; 9 bases match TRBD1. Losses at the gene ends were 1 base for V and 1 base for J; bases not matched to a gene: 5. The CDR3 runs 17 residues. Germline V lookup: CDR1 SGHAT, CDR2 FQNNGV. The chain's CDR3 is CASSLGQGVQSGNTIYF. For the CDR3, the DNA is TGTGCCAGCAGCTTAGGACAGGGGGTCCAATCTGGAAACACCATATATTTT. Using reference TRBV11-2 and TRBJ1-3 for the parts outside the CDR3, the full variable domain is EAGVAQSPRYKIIEKRQSVAFWCNPISGHATLYWYQQILGQGPKLLIQFQNNGVVDDSQLPKDRFSAERLKGVDSTLKIQPAKLEDSAVYLCASSLGQGVQSGNTIYFGEGSWLTVV.

CDR3 nucleotides: TGTGCCAGCAGCTCCGACCATCTAGCGGCCAACACAGATACGCAGTATTTT. Amino acids: CASSSDHLAANTDTQYF. The chain is built from TRBV11-2 and TRBJ2-3; 7 bases are a match to TRBD2. V shed 4 bases and J 2 bases; nucleotides not matched to a gene: 12. The CDR3 sequence is 17 residues long. The V gene's germline CDR1 is SGHAT and CDR2 FQNNGV.

This rearrangement joins TRBV7-9 to TRBJ1-2; 9 nucleotides match TRBD1. The trim removed 5 bases at V and 8 bases at J, leaving 9 bases unmatched. CDR1 SEHNR and CDR2 FQNEAQ come from the germline V gene (reference sequence). The CDR3 loop spans 14 amino acids. In DNA, the CDR3 is TGTGCCAGCAGCCCCGGGACAGGGACAAGGGGCTACACCTTC. Encoded protein: CASSPGTGTRGYTF.

The chain combines TRBV5-4 with TRBJ2-5; 7 nucleotides align to TRBD2. Germline V gives CDR1 SGHNT, CDR2 YYREEE (reference sequence). The CDR3 contains 14 residues. Trimming removed 4 bases from V and 6 bases from J; junction bases left unmatched: 9. The CDR3 region is CASSREDSVKTQYF. The CDR3 nucleotides are TGTGCCAGCAGCCGGGAGGATAGTGTAAAGACCCAGTACTTC.

The V and J genes are TRBV4-1 and TRBJ1-4; D not resolved. Trimming cost V 0 bases and J 10 bases, with 9 bases left between them. The CDR3 runs to 13 residues. Germline CDR1 and CDR2: MGHRA and YSYEKL. CDR3 DNA sequence: TGCGCCAGCAGCCAAGATGGAGTTGGAAAACTGTTTTTT. It encodes CASSQDGVGKLFF.

Worth noting for this clone: A read error may produce the germline difference seen at one junction end. In DNA form, the CDR3 reads TGTGCCAGCAGCTTGGCACTAGCGGGGGGGGATCCAGTCTTC. This gives the protein CASSLALAGGDPVF. V gene TRBV5-4 combines with J gene TRBJ2-1, with 13 bases aligning to TRBD2. Germline V CDR1 and CDR2: SGHNT, YYREEE (reference sequence). This CDR3 is 14 amino acids long.

The chain carries TRBV19 and TRBJ2-7, with 8 bases lining up with TRBD1. In germline, CDR1 is LNHDA, CDR2 SQIVND (reference sequence). J was trimmed by 3 bases and V by 4 bases; bases with no gene match: 8. The CDR3 has 15 residues. The CDR3 loop is CASSKQPTGGYEQYF. The CDR3 nucleotides are TGTGCCAGTAGTAAACAACCTACAGGGGGCTACGAGCAGTACTTC.

This clone turned up a few times. This chain joins TRBV27 and TRBJ2-7; D may be TRBD2 (5 bases). Germline CDR1 is MNHEY and CDR2 is SMNVEV (reference sequence). The V gene lost 2 bases and the J gene lost 2 bases, with 13 bases spanning the gap. The CDR3 loop spans 15 amino acids. The CDR3 spells CASSLARSGPYEQYF. The CDR3, as DNA: TGTGCCAGCAGTTTAGCGCGAAGCGGCCCCTACGAGCAGTACTTC.

V and J are TRBV5-1 and TRBJ2-3; 10 nucleotides match TRBD2. CDR1 SGHRS and CDR2 YFSETQ come from the germline V gene. With 0 bases clipped from V and 0 bases from J, the junction kept 7 bases outside the gene matches. This CDR3 contains 18 residues. The CDR3 protein is CASSLGVTSGLSTDTQYF. The CDR3 coding sequence is TGCGCCAGCAGCTTGGGGGTGACTAGCGGGTTAAGCACAGATACGCAGTATTTT. The whole variable domain, remainder taken from reference TRBV5-1 and TRBJ2-3, is KAGVTQTPRYLIKTRGQQVTLSCSPISGHRSVSWYQQTPGQGLQFLFEYFSETQRNKGNFPGRFSGRQFSNSRSEMNVSTLELGDSALYLCASSLGVTSGLSTDTQYFGPGTRLTVL.